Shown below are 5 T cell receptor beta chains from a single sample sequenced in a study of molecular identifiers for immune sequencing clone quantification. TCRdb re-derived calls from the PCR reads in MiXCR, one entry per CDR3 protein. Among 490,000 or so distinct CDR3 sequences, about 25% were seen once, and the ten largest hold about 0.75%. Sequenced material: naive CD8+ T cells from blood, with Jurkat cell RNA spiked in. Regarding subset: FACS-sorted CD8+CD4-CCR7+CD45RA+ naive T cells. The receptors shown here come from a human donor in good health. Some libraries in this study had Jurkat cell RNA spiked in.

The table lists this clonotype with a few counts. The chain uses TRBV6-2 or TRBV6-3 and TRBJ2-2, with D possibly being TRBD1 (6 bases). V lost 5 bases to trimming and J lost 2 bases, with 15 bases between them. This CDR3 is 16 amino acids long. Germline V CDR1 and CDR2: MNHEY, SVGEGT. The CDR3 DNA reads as TGTGCCAGCAGTGACGTGCCGGGACACAACACCGGGGAGCTGTTTTTT. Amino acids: CASSDVPGHNTGELFF.

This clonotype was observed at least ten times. CDR3: CASSSPSGTLSYEQYF. DNA of the CDR3: TGTGCCAGCAGCTCTCCTAGCGGGACCTTGTCGTACGAGCAGTACTTC. V gene TRBV7-9 combines with J gene TRBJ2-7; 9 positions agree with TRBD2. CDR1 is SEHNR, CDR2 FQNEAQ, per germline (reference sequence). This CDR3 has 16 amino acids. V was pared by 4 bases and J by 4 bases, with 11 bases of the junction left unmatched. The full variable domain, rest sourced from reference TRBV7-9 and TRBJ2-7, is DTGVSQNPRHKITKRGQNVTFRCDPISEHNRLYWYRQTLGQGPEFLTYFQNEAQLEKSRLLSDRFSAERPKGSFSTLEIQRTEQGDSAMYLCASSSPSGTLSYEQYFGPGTRLTVT.

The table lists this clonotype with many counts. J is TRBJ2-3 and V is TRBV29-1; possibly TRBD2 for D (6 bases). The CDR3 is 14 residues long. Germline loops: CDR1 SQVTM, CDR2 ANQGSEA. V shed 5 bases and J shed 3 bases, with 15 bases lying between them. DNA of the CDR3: TGCAGCGTTTTTTCGGGGGTGGAAACAGATACGCAGTATTTT. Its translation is CSVFSGVETDTQYF.

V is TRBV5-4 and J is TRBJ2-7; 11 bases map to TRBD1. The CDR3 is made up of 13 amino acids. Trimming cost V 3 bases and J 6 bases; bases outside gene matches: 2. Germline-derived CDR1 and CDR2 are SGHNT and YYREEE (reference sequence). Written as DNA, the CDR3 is TGTGCCAGCAGCTGGGGACAGGGGGGCGAGCAGTACTTC. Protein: CASSWGQGGEQYF.

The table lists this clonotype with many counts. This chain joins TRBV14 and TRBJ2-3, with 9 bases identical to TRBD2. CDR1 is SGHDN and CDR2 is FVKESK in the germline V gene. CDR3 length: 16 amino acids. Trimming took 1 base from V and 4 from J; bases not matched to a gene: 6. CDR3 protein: CASSQVGGLAADTQYF. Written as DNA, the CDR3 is TGTGCCAGCAGCCAAGTTGGGGGACTAGCAGCAGATACGCAGTATTTT.